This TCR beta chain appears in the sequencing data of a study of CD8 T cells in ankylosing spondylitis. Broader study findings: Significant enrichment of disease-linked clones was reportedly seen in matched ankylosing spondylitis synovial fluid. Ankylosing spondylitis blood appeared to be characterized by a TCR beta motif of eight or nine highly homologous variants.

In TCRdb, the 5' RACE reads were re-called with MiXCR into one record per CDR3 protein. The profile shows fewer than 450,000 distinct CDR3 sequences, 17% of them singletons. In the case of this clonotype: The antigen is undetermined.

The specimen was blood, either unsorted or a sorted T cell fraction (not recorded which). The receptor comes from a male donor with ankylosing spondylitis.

The CDR3 nucleotides are TGCAGGGCCAGGGGGCTAGCGGGGGGCCGGGAGTACTTC. Its protein product is CRARGLAGGREYF. V gene TRBV20-1 combines with J gene TRBJ2-7; 11 bases are a match to TRBD2. The germline V gene encodes CDR1 DFQATT and CDR2 SNEGSKA (reference sequence). The length of the CDR3 is 13 residues.